This T cell receptor (beta chain) was observed in a study of blood T cells in healthy people across ages. CDR1 is SGHTA, CDR2 FQGNSA, per germline. Trimming pared 10 bases from V and 0 bases from J, leaving 9 bases between. There are 12 residues in the CDR3. Sample-barcoded 5' priming and a J-beta primer mix drove a second PCR of roughly 6 to 12 cycles. TCRdb re-analysed the 5' RACE reads in MiXCR, keeping a single row per CDR3 protein. Of hundreds of thousands of distinct CDR3 sequences in the sample, about 52% are singletons; the top ten hold roughly a third. This clonotype was sampled from a woman between 55 and 75 years old in good health. The rearrangement joins TRBV7-2 to TRBJ2-5, with D perhaps TRBD1 (6 bases). Sequenced material: blood. The CDR3 is CATGQYQETQYF. The CDR3 bases are TGTGCCACAGGACAGTACCAAGAGACCCAGTACTTC.